The T cell receptor (beta chain) under discussion was sequenced for a study of early T cells in non-severe SARS-CoV-2 infection. Overall study: With bulk RNA from unsorted whole blood as input, sequencing yielded unpaired chains.

Regarding the study as a whole: Clonotype matching in VDJdb favored anti-spike CD8 responses and did not capture private and CD4 specificities.

The CDR3 extends over 12 amino acids. CDR1 and CDR2 (germline): GTSNPN, SVGIG (reference sequence). Trimming left V 2 bases short and J 9 bases short, with 11 bases between. Unique molecular identifier tags were affixed to discrete cDNA molecules. TCRdb re-called the 5' RACE reads with MiXCR, one entry per CDR3 protein. The data show fewer than 80,000 distinct CDR3 sequences, with approximately 9.2% seen just once and about an eighth held by the top ten. This clonotype has just a few counts. Its antigen is not known. The sample in question was whole blood, obtained at baseline. The TCR originated in an adult who was a healthcare worker with PCR-confirmed SARS-CoV-2 infection or an uninfected control (not recorded which). The V gene is TRBV30, the J gene TRBJ2-1; a weak D match, TRBD2 (6 bases). This chain's CDR3 is CAWSREDGEQFF. The CDR3 DNA sequence: TGTGCCTGGAGTAGGGAGGACGGTGAGCAGTTCTTC.